Presented here are 17 T cell receptor beta chains from one specimen sequenced in a study of blood T cell repertoires in COVID-19. Here immunoSEQ multiplex PCR was the method, and the copy in TCRdb shows in-frame clones only, minus some. The sample consists of 210,000 or so clones, 70% to 90% of them appearing once. Sequencing was done on a sample of peripheral blood. Receptors were obtained from a woman between 40 and 50 years old with acute or convalescent COVID-19.

V and J are TRBV2 and TRBJ1-4; TRBD1 agrees at 7 bases. Unmatched junction bases numbered 5, after V lost 3 bases and J lost 7 bases. CDR3 size: 14 residues. Germline CDR1 is SNHLY and CDR2 is FYNNEI. The CDR3 is CASSEDRIGEKLFF. CDR3 DNA: TGTGCCAGCAGTGAGGACAGGATTGGTGAAAAACTGTTTTTT.

The V call is TRBV19, the J call TRBJ1-4; a possible D gene is TRBD1 (6 bases). Between the trimmed V and J ends, which lost 7 bases and 7 bases, there was a span of 19 bases. The CDR3 has 15 residues. Germline values: CDR1 LNHDA, CDR2 SQIVND (reference sequence). The DNA of the CDR3 is TGTGCCAGTAAGGGGGGGAAGTCTTTTGGTGAAAAACTGTTTTTT. Protein sequence: CASKGGKSFGEKLFF.

The chain recombines TRBV5-6 with TRBJ1-2; TRBD1 aligns across 8 bases. V dropped 2 bases and J dropped 8; count of bases not matched to a gene: 14. CDR3 length: 16 amino acids. Germline CDR1 and CDR2: SGHDT and YYEEEE. Here the CDR3 reads CASSFLPGTGNRGYTF. CDR3 DNA: TGTGCCAGCAGCTTTCTCCCCGGGACAGGTAACAGGGGCTACACCTTC.

This sequence joins TRBV5-6 and TRBJ2-7; 7 bases map to TRBD1. Looked up from germline, CDR1 is SGHDT and CDR2 is YYEEEE. The CDR3 has 16 amino acids. Losses at the gene ends were 4 bases for V and 5 bases for J; bases not matched to a gene: 15. In nucleotides, the CDR3 is TGTGCCAGCAGCCTGGGGTCAGGGGGTACTATCCACGAGCAGTACGTC. Encoded protein: CASSLGSGGTIHEQYV.

The chain is built from TRBV27 and TRBJ2-5; 8 bases map to TRBD1. V was pared by 2 bases and J by 4 bases, with 9 bases of the junction left unmatched. The germline CDR1 and CDR2 sequences are MNHEY and SMNVEV (reference sequence). There are 16 residues in the CDR3. CDR3 bases: TGTGCCAGCAGTTTACAAGGCAGGGGGCGCGCAGAGACCCAGTACTTC. Protein product: CASSLQGRGRAETQYF.

This sequence joins TRBV20-1 and TRBJ1-2; D gene unclear. Germline V gene sequence: CDR1 DFQATT, CDR2 SNEGSKA (reference sequence). The CDR3 is made up of 13 amino acids. V was clipped by 3 bases and J by 1 base, with 9 bases between them. The CDR3 reads CSASPRLNYGYTF. DNA for the CDR3: TGCAGTGCTAGTCCCAGGCTTAACTATGGCTACACCTTC.

The rearrangement uses TRBV5-1 and TRBJ2-2; the match to TRBD2 covers 10 bases. Germline V gene sequence: CDR1 SGHRS, CDR2 YFSETQ. The CDR3 covers 17 residues. J lost 4 bases, V lost 4 bases, and 10 bases had no gene match. The CDR3 nucleotides read TGCGCCAGCAGCCCGGAGCGGGGGGGCGTCGGCACCGGGGAGCTGTTTTTT. Translated, it gives CASSPERGGVGTGELFF.

This sequence joins TRBV10-3 and TRBJ2-5, with TRBD2 as a possible D gene (7 bases). Germline V lookup: CDR1 ENHRY, CDR2 SYGVKD. There are 15 residues in the CDR3. Trimming removed 2 bases at V and 1 base at J, with 11 bases between. The CDR3 spells CAISERGARQETQYF. The CDR3 bases are TGTGCCATCAGTGAGCGGGGGGCACGCCAAGAGACCCAGTACTTC.

The J gene is TRBJ1-4, the V gene TRBV5-1; 7 bases fit TRBD1. CDR1 SGHRS and CDR2 YFSETQ come from the germline V gene. The CDR3 is 15 amino acids. The trim removed 4 bases at V and 5 bases at J, leaving 8 bases unmatched. The CDR3 spells CASSLPTGVNEKLFF. The DNA of the CDR3 is TGCGCCAGCAGCCTACCCACAGGGGTGAATGAAAAACTGTTTTTT.

The chain combines TRBV27 with TRBJ1-1, with D possibly matching TRBD1 (5 bases). Germline V gene lookup returns CDR1 MNHEY and CDR2 SMNVEV (reference sequence). The CDR3 is 15 amino acids. V lost 4 bases, J lost 4 bases, and 16 bases lay in between. The CDR3 nucleotides read TGTGCCAGCAGTTATCGTGTTGGGGGGAGCACTGAAGCTTTCTTT. Amino acids: CASSYRVGGSTEAFF.

This rearrangement joins TRBV4-1 to TRBJ2-5; 8 nucleotides agree with TRBD1. Trimming at V came to 4 bases and at J to 5 bases, leaving 6 bases not matched to a gene. Germline V gene sequence: CDR1 MGHRA, CDR2 YSYEKL. This CDR3 has 14 residues. The CDR3 bases are TGCGCCAGCAGCCTAAACAGGGACAGGGAGACCCAGTACTTC. This gives the protein CASSLNRDRETQYF.

J is TRBJ2-1 and V is TRBV19; 10 nucleotides line up with TRBD2. The germline gives CDR1 LNHDA, CDR2 SQIVND (reference sequence). V shed 4 bases, J shed 4 bases, and the junction held 4 bases outside the gene matches. CDR3 length: 15 amino acids. This chain's CDR3 is CASSTTSGAYNEQFF. The CDR3 nucleotides read TGTGCCAGTAGTACCACTAGCGGGGCTTACAATGAGCAGTTCTTC.

This chain connects TRBV7-6 to TRBJ2-1, with D perhaps matching TRBD2 (6 bases). The CDR3 is made up of 12 amino acids. The V end was cut by 5 bases, the J end by 9 bases, with 11 bases between. The V gene's germline CDR1 is SGHVS and CDR2 FNYEAQ. The CDR3 coding sequence is TGTGCCAGCAGCAGACTAGAACGTGAGCAGTTCTTC. Its protein product is CASSRLEREQFF.

The V gene is TRBV11-2, the J gene TRBJ2-3; TRBD2 might be the D (5 bases). Trimming took 6 bases from V and 3 from J, leaving 25 bases between them. The CDR3 runs to 18 residues. Germline V gives CDR1 SGHAT, CDR2 FQNNGV. CDR3 coding DNA: TGTGCCAGCAGAGGCGTACTTGGGCCTTCCCGAGGGACAGATACGCAGTATTTT. It specifies CASRGVLGPSRGTDTQYF.

This rearrangement joins TRBV2 to TRBJ2-1; possibly TRBD1 for D (6 bases). CDR3 length equals 13 residues. The V gene's germline CDR1 is SNHLY and CDR2 FYNNEI. Trimming took 6 bases from V and 4 from J, leaving 10 bases between them. CDR3 protein: CASSGTLYNEQFF. CDR3 nucleotides: TGTGCCAGCAGCGGGACATTATACAATGAGCAGTTCTTC.

The rearrangement joins TRBV19 to TRBJ1-1; D is uncertain. The V end was cut by 6 bases, the J end by 3 bases, with 14 bases between. Germline V gene lookup returns CDR1 LNHDA and CDR2 SQIVND (reference sequence). The CDR3 totals 14 residues. The CDR3 reads CASRVGREHTEAFF. CDR3 sequence (DNA): TGTGCCAGTAGAGTTGGTCGGGAACACACTGAAGCTTTCTTT.

The DNA for the CDR3 is TGTGCCAGCAGTGGAGAGGGGCGGGGGCAGTTCTTC. It yields the protein CASSGEGRGQFF. The chain is built from TRBV2 and TRBJ2-1; maybe TRBD2 (6 bases). The CDR3 spans 12 residues. V was cut by 4 bases and J by 12 bases, with 13 bases left in between. CDR1 and CDR2 from the germline V gene are SNHLY and FYNNEI.